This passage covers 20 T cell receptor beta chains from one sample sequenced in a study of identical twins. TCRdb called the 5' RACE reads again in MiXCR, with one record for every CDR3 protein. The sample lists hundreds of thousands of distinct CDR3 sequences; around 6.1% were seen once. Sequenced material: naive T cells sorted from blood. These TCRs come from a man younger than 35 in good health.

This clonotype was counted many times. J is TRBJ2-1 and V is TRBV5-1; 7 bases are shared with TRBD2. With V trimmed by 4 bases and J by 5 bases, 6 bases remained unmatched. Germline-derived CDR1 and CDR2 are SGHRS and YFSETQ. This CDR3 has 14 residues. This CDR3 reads CASSPLAANNEQFF. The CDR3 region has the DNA TGCGCCAGCAGCCCCCTAGCGGCTAACAATGAGCAGTTCTTC.

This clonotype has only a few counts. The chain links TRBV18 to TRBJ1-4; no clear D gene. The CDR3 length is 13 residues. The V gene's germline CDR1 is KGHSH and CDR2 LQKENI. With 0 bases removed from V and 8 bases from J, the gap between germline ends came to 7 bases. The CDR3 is CASSPPGLEKLFF. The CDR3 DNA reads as TGTGCCAGCTCACCACCGGGCCTGGAAAAACTGTTTTTT.

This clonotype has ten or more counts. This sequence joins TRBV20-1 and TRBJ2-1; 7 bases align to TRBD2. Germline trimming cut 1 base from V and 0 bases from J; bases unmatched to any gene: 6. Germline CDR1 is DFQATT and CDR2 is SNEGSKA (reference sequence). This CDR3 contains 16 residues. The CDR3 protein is CSARVGGGFSYNEQFF. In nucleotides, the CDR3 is TGCAGTGCTAGAGTTGGCGGGGGATTCTCCTACAATGAGCAGTTCTTC.

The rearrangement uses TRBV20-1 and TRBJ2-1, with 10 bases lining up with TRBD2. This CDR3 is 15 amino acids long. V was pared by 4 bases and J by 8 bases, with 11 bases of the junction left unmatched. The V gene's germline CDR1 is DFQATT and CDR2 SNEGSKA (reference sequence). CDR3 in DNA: TGCAGTGCTACAGAGGGTCTAGCGGGAGTGGATGAGCAGTTCTTC. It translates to CSATEGLAGVDEQFF.

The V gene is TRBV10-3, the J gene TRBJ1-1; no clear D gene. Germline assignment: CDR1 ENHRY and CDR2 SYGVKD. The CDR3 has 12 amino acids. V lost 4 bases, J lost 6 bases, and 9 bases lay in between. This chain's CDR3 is CAISVGGSEAFF. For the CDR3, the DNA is TGTGCCATCAGTGTCGGCGGGTCTGAAGCTTTCTTT.

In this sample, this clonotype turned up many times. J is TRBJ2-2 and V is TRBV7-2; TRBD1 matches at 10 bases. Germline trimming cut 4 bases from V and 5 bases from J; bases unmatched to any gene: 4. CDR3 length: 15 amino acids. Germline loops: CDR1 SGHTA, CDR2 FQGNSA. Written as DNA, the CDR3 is TGTGCCAGCAGCTCGACAGGGGGCGCGACCGGGGAGCTGTTTTTT. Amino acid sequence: CASSSTGGATGELFF.

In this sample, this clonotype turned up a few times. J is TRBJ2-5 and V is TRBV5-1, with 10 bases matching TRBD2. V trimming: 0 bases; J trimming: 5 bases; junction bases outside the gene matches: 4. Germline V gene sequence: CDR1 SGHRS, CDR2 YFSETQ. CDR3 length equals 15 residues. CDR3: CASSLDPSGSETQYF. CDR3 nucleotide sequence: TGCGCCAGCAGCTTGGATCCTAGCGGGAGTGAGACCCAGTACTTC.

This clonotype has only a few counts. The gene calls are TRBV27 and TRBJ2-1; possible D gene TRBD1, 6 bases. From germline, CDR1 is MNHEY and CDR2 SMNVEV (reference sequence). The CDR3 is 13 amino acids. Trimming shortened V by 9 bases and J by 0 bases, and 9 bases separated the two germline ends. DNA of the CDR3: TGTGCCAGTAGACAGGACTCCTACAATGAGCAGTTCTTC. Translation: CASRQDSYNEQFF.

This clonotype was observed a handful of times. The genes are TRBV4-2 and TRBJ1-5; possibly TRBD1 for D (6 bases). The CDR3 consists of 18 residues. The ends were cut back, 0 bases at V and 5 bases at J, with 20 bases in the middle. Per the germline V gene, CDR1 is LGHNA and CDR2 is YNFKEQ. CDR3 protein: CASSQDPLQGREDQPQHF. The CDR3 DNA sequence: TGTGCCAGCAGCCAAGATCCCCTACAGGGTCGGGAGGATCAGCCCCAGCATTTT.

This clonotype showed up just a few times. CDR3 in amino acids: CSVEARRDLNTEAFF. CDR3 bases: TGCAGCGTTGAAGCTCGACGGGACTTGAACACTGAAGCTTTCTTT. The J gene is TRBJ1-1, the V gene TRBV29-1; a possible D gene is TRBD1 (5 bases). Germline-derived CDR1 and CDR2 are SQVTM and ANQGSEA. The CDR3 runs to 15 residues. Trimming took off 1 base at V and 0 bases at J, with 12 bases between the two ends.

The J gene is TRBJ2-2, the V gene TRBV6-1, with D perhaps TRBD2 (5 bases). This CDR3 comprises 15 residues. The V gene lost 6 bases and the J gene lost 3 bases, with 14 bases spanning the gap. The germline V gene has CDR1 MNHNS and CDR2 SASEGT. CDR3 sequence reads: CASRPPGRDTGELFF. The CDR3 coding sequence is TGTGCCAGCAGACCCCCGGGAAGGGACACCGGGGAGCTGTTTTTT.

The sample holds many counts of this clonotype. The CDR3 region has the DNA TGTGCCAGCAGTCTCGGGACTAGCGGTAACTACGAGCAGTACTTC. As protein: CASSLGTSGNYEQYF. The chain couples TRBV27 to TRBJ2-7; 11 nucleotides align to TRBD2. Germline CDR1 MNHEY, CDR2 SMNVEV (reference sequence). The CDR3 is 15 residues long. Germline trimming cut 5 bases from V and 3 bases from J; bases unmatched to any gene: 6.

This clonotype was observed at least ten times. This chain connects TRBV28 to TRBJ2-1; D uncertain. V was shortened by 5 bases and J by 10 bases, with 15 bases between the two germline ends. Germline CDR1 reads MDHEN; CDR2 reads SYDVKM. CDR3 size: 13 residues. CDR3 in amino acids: CASSPSSRLEQFF. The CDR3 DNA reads TGTGCCAGCAGTCCATCTTCCCGTTTGGAGCAGTTCTTC.

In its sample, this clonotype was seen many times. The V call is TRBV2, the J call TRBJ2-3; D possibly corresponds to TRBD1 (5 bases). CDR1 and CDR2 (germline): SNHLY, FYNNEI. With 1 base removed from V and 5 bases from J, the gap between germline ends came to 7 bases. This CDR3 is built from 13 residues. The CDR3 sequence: CASSEEGRDTQYF. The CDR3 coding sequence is TGTGCCAGCAGTGAAGAGGGGCGAGATACGCAGTATTTT.

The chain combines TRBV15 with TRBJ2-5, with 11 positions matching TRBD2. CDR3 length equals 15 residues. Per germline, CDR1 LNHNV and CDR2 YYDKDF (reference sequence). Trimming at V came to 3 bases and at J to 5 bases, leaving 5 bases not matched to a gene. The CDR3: CATSRELAGVETQYF. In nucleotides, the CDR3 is TGTGCCACCAGCAGGGAACTAGCGGGAGTGGAGACCCAGTACTTC.

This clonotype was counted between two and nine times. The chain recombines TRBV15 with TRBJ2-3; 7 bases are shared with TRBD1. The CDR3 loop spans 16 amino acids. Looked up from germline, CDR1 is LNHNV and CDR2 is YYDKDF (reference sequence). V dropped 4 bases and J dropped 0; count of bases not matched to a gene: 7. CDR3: CATSTGTATSTDTQYF. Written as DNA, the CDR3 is TGTGCCACCAGCACCGGGACAGCTACTAGCACAGATACGCAGTATTTT.

The CDR3 here is CASTPGGQGRTGELFF. The CDR3 DNA reads TGTGCCAGCACCCCAGGCGGACAGGGGCGTACCGGGGAGCTGTTTTTT. This chain connects TRBV3-1 to TRBJ2-2; 9 bases are shared with TRBD1. With 7 bases clipped from V and 5 bases from J, the junction kept 11 bases outside the gene matches. Germline lookup yields CDR1 LGHDT and CDR2 YNNKEL (reference sequence). This CDR3 is 16 amino acids long.

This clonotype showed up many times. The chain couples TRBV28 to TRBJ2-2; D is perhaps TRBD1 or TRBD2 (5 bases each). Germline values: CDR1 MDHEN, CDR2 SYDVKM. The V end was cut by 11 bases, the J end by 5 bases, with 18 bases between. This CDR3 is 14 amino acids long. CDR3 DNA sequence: TGTGCCGCGTCCGGGACGGTACATACCGGGGAGCTGTTTTTT. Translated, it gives CAASGTVHTGELFF.

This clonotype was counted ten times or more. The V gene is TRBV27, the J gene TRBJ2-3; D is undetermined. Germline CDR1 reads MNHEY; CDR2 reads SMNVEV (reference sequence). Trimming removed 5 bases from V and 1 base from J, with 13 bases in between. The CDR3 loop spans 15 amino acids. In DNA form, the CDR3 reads TGTGCCAGCAGTCCGACGAGACCTGGCACAGATACGCAGTATTTT. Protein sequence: CASSPTRPGTDTQYF.

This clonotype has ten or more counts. The CDR3 sequence is CAISESRTSGRRDSYEQYF. The CDR3 DNA reads as TGTGCCATCAGTGAGTCGAGGACTAGCGGGAGACGGGACTCCTACGAGCAGTACTTC. The chain employs TRBV10-3 and TRBJ2-7, with TRBD2 matching over 13 bases. Looked up from germline, CDR1 is ENHRY and CDR2 is SYGVKD. Unmatched junction bases numbered 8, after V lost 0 bases and J lost 0 bases. The CDR3 loop spans 19 amino acids.